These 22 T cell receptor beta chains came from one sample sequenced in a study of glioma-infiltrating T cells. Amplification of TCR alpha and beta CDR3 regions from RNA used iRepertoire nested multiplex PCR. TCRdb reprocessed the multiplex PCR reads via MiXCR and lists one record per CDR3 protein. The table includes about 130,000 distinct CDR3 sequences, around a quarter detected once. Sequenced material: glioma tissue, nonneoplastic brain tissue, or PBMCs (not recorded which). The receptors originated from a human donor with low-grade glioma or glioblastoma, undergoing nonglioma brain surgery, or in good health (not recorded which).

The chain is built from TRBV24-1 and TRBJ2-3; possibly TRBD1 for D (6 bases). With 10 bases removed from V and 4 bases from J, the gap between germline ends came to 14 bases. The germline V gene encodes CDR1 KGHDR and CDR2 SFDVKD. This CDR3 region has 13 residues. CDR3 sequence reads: CATANRVPDTQYF. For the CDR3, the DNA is TGTGCCACAGCGAACAGGGTCCCAGATACGCAGTATTTT.

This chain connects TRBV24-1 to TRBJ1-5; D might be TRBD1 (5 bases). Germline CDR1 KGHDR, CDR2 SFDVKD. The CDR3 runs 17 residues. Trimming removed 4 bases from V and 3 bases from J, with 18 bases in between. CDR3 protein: CATSEPQGGGDNQPQHF. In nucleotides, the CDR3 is TGTGCCACCAGTGAACCTCAGGGAGGAGGTGACAATCAGCCCCAGCATTTT.

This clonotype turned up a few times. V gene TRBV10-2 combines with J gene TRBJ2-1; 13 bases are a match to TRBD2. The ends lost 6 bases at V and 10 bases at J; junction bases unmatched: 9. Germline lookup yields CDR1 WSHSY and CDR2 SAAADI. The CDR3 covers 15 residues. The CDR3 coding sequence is TGCGCCAGCAGCGAACTAGCGGGGGGGCCGGGAGAGCAGTTCTTC. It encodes CASSELAGGPGEQFF.

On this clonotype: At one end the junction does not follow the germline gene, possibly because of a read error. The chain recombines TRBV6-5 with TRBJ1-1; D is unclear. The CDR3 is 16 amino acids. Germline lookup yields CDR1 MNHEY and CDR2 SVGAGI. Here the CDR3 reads CASSEPPDRENTEAFF. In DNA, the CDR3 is TGCGCCAGCAGTGAGCCCCCTGATCGAGAGAACACTGAAGCTTTCTTT.

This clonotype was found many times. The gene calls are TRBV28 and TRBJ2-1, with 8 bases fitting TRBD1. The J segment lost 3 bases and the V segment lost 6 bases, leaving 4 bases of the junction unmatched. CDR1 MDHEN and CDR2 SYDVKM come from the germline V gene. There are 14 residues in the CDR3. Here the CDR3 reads CASRPGGDYNEQFF. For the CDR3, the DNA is TGTGCCAGCAGACCAGGGGGCGACTACAATGAGCAGTTCTTC.

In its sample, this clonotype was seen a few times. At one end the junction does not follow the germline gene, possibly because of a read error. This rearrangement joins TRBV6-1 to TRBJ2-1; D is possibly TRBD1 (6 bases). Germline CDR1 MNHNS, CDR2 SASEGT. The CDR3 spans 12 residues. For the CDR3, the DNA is TGTGCCAGCAGGAACTACAGGGATGAGCAGTCCTTC. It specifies CASRNYRDEQSF.

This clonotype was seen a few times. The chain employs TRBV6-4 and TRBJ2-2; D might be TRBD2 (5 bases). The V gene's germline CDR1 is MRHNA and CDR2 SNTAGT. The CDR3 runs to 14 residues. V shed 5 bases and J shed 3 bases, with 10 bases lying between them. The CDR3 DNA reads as TGTGCCAGCAGTCAGGAGGAACACACCGGGGAGCTGTTTTTT. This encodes CASSQEEHTGELFF.

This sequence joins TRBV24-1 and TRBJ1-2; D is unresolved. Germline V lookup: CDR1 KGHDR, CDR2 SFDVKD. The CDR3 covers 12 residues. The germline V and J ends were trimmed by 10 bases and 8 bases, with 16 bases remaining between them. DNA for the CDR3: TGTGCCACGGTGACGGACGGTATGGGCTACACCTTC. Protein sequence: CATVTDGMGYTF.

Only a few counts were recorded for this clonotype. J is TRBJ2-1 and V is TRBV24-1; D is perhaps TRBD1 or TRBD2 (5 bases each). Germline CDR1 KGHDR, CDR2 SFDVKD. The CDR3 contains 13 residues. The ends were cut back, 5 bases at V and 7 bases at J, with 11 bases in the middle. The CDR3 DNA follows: TGTGCCACCAGTGCGTACAGGAGGAATGAGCAGTTCTTC. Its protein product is CATSAYRRNEQFF.

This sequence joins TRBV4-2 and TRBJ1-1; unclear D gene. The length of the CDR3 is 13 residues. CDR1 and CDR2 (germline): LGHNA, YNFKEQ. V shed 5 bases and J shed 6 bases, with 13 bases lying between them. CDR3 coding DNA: TGTGCCAGCAGCTTATACCCCGGCGCTGAAGCTTTCTTT. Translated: CASSLYPGAEAFF.

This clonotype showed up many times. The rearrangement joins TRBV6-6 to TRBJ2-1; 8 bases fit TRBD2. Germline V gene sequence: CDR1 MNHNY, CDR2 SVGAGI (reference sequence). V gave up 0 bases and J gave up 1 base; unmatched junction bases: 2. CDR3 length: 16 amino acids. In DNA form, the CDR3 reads TGTGCCAGCAGTTACTCAGCGGGGGCGTCCTACAATGAGCAGTTCTTC. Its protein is CASSYSAGASYNEQFF.

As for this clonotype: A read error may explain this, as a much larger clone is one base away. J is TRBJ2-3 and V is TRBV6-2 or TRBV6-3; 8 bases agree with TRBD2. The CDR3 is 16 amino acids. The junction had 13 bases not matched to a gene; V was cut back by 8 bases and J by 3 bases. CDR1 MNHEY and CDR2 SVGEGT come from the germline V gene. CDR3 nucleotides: TGTGCCAGCCAACGTGCGGGGCGGGGGGCGACAGATACGCAGTATTTT. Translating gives CASQRAGRGATDTQYF.

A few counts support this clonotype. The chain's CDR3 is CASRDREYNEQFF. The CDR3 nucleotides are TGTGCCAGCAGGGACAGGGAATACAATGAGCAGTTCTTC. The J gene is TRBJ2-1, the V gene TRBV2; 8 nucleotides match TRBD1. This CDR3 has 13 residues. Losses at the gene ends were 6 bases for V and 4 bases for J; bases not matched to a gene: 2. Germline V gene data show CDR1 as SNHLY and CDR2 as FYNNEI.

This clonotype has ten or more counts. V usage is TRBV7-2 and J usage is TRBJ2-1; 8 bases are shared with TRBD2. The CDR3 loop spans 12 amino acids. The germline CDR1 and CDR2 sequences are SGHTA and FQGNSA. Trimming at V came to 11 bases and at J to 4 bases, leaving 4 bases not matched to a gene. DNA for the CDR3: TGTGCCTACGGGGGGGTATACAATGAGCAGTTCTTC. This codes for CAYGGVYNEQFF.

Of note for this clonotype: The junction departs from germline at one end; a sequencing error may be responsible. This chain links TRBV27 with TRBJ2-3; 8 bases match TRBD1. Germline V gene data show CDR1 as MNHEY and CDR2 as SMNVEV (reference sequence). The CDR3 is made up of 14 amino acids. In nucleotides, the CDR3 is TGTGCCAGCAGTTATGGGACAGGCACGGATACGCAGTATTTT. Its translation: CASSYGTGTDTQYF.

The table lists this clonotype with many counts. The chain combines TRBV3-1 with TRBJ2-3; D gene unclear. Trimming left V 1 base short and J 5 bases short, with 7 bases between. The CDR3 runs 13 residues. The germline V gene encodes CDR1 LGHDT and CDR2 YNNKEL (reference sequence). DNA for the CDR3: TGTGCCAGCAGCCAAGGTTTGGAAGATACGCAGTATTTT. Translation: CASSQGLEDTQYF.

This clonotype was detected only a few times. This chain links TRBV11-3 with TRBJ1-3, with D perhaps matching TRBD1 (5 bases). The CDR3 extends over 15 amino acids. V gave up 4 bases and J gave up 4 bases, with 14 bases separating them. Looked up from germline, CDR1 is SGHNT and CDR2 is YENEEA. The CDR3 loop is CASSSLQGSGNTIYF. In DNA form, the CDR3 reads TGTGCCAGCAGCTCACTGCAGGGATCGGGAAACACCATATATTTT.

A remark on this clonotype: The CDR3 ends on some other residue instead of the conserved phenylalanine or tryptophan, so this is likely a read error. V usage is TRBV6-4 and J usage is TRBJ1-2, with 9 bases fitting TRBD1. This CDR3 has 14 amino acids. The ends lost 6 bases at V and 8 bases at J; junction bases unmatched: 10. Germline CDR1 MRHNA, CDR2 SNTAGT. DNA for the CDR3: TGTGCCAGCAGCGCCGGGACAGGGTTGACCGGCTACACCCTC. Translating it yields CASSAGTGLTGYTL.

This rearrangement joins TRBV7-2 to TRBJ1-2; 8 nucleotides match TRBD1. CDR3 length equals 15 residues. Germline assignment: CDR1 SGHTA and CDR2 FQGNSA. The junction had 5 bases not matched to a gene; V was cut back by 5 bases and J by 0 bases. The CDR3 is CASSGQGLANYGYTF. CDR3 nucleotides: TGTGCCAGCAGCGGACAGGGTTTGGCTAACTATGGCTACACCTTC.

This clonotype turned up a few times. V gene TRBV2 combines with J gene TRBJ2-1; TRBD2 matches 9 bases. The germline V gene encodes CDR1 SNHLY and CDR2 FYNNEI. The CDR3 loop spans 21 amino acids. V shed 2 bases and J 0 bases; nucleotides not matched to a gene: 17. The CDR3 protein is CASSETGDWVAGENSYNEQFF. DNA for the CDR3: TGTGCCAGCAGTGAAACGGGCGATTGGGTAGCGGGGGAAAACTCCTACAATGAGCAGTTCTTC.

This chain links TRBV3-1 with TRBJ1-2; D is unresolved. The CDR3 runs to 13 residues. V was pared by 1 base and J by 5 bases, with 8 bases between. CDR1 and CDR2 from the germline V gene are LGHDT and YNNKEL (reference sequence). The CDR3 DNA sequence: TGTGCCAGCAGCCAAGCCTCCAGGTATGGCTACACCTTC. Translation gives CASSQASRYGYTF.

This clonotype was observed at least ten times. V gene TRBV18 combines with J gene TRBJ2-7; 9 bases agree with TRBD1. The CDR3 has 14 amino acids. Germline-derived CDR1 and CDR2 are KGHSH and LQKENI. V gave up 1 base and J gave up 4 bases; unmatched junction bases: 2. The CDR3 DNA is TGTGCCAGCTCACCACAGGGGACAGGGTACGAGCAGTACGTC. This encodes CASSPQGTGYEQYV.